The following is a T cell receptor (beta chain) sequence with its context. No antigen is known for it. 13 Jbeta primers and 60 Vbeta primers were used for the PCR. Clones were sequenced by immunoSEQ multiplex PCR, and TCRdb holds only the in-frame ones, with some missing. Of around 140,000 clones listed, roughly 90% are singletons. These data are taken from a study of cytomegalovirus exposure and HLA in healthy donors. Germline-derived CDR1 and CDR2 are GTSNPN and SVGIG (reference sequence). This CDR3 spans 13 amino acids. V gave up 3 bases and J gave up 10 bases; unmatched junction bases: 7. Study findings and constraints: Most TCR sequences were seen very rarely across donors, but some public TCRs occurred in many.

Sequencing was performed on PBMCs. The sequence was obtained from a woman between 40 and 50 years old in good health and CMV-seronegative. This chain uses TRBV30 with TRBJ1-4; 8 bases match TRBD1. The CDR3 loop is CAWSRQGRAKLFF. In nucleotides, the CDR3 is TGTGCCTGGAGCAGACAGGGGCGCGCAAAACTGTTTTTT.